One sample yielded the 10 T cell receptor beta chains listed below, sequenced in a study of CD8 T cells in ankylosing spondylitis. Via MiXCR, TCRdb re-called the 5' RACE reads, giving one row per CDR3 protein. The data show roughly 150,000 distinct CDR3 sequences, with roughly 30% seen just once and 6% held by the top ten. Sequencing was done on a sample of synovial fluid, either unsorted or a sorted T cell fraction (not recorded which). These receptors were collected from a male donor with ankylosing spondylitis.

The rearrangement uses TRBV27 and TRBJ2-2, with D possibly being TRBD2 (6 bases). Germline V gene data show CDR1 as MNHEY and CDR2 as SMNVEV (reference sequence). The CDR3 is 14 residues long. V lost 3 bases to trimming and J lost 4 bases, with 9 bases between them. DNA of the CDR3: TGTGCCAGCAGTTTTGGGAGGTCCACCGGGGAGCTGTTTTTT. Amino acids: CASSFGRSTGELFF.

Ten or more counts support this clonotype. V and J are TRBV3-1 and TRBJ2-7; 11 bases match TRBD1. The J segment lost 7 bases and the V segment lost 1 base, leaving 6 bases of the junction unmatched. This CDR3 is 15 amino acids long. Germline V gene lookup returns CDR1 LGHDT and CDR2 YNNKEL (reference sequence). CDR3 in amino acids: CASSQVPGTGGEQYF. The CDR3, as DNA: TGTGCCAGCAGCCAAGTCCCCGGGACAGGGGGAGAGCAGTACTTC.

This clonotype came up many times. The chain uses TRBV7-9 and TRBJ1-2; TRBD1 matches 7 bases. V shed 5 bases and J 1 base; nucleotides not matched to a gene: 1. CDR1 and CDR2 (germline): SEHNR, FQNEAQ (reference sequence). CDR3 length: 13 amino acids. The CDR3 nucleotides are TGTGCCAGCAGCCGGGACAGTAACTATGGCTACACCTTC. It translates to CASSRDSNYGYTF. Full variable domain (rest looked up from reference TRBV7-9 and TRBJ1-2): DTGVSQNPRHKITKRGQNVTFRCDPISEHNRLYWYRQTLGQGPEFLTYFQNEAQLEKSRLLSDRFSAERPKGSFSTLEIQRTEQGDSAMYLCASSRDSNYGYTFGSGTRLTVV.

This clonotype was counted between two and nine times. This chain uses TRBV10-3 with TRBJ1-1; 9 positions agree with TRBD1. Germline V gives CDR1 ENHRY, CDR2 SYGVKD. J was trimmed by 1 base and V by 4 bases; bases with no gene match: 7. The CDR3 is made up of 16 amino acids. Written as DNA, the CDR3 is TGTGCCATCAGTGTTTCGGGACAGGGACCGAACACTGAAGCTTTCTTT. Protein: CAISVSGQGPNTEAFF.

The gene calls are TRBV24-1 and TRBJ2-3, with D perhaps assigned TRBD1 or TRBD2 (5 bases each). There are 16 residues in the CDR3. Looked up from germline, CDR1 is KGHDR and CDR2 is SFDVKD. Trimming shortened V by 1 base and J by 1 base, and 11 bases separated the two germline ends. CDR3 coding DNA: TGTGCCACCAGTGATTTAGGGGAGCACGGCACAGATACGCAGTATTTT. Translation: CATSDLGEHGTDTQYF.

The chain couples TRBV6-1 to TRBJ1-6; D not certain. Trimming removed 6 bases from V and 5 bases from J, with 11 bases in between. CDR1 is MNHNS and CDR2 is SASEGT in the germline V gene. The CDR3 sequence is 14 residues long. CDR3 in DNA: TGTGCCAGCAGACCAGGCCCAAATAATTCACCCCTCCACTTT. Protein product: CASRPGPNNSPLHF.

This clonotype was seen a handful of times. The chain is built from TRBV25-1 and TRBJ1-5; no definite D call. Germline CDR1 is MGHDK and CDR2 is SYGVNS. Trimming took off 4 bases at V and 2 bases at J, with 6 bases between the two ends. The CDR3 extends over 13 amino acids. In nucleotides, the CDR3 is TGTGCCAGCAGTGGACGGGGCAATCAGCCCCAGCATTTT. This translates into CASSGRGNQPQHF.

The rearrangement links TRBV24-1 to TRBJ2-6; no clear D gene. Trimming removed 5 bases at V and 3 bases at J, with 7 bases between. The CDR3 totals 14 residues. Germline V gene sequence: CDR1 KGHDR, CDR2 SFDVKD. The CDR3 DNA sequence: TGTGCCACCAGTGGGTCCGGTGGGGCCAACGTCCTGACTTTC. It is translated as CATSGSGGANVLTF.

This clonotype was recorded a few times. The chain uses TRBV6-5 and TRBJ2-7, with 9 bases aligning to TRBD2. With V trimmed by 0 bases and J by 7 bases, 10 bases remained unmatched. This CDR3 contains 16 residues. Germline CDR1 and CDR2: MNHEY and SVGAGI. DNA for the CDR3: TGTGCCAGCAGTTACTCGAGTTCTAGCGGGGTGGGTGAGCAGTACTTC. Protein product: CASSYSSSSGVGEQYF.

This clonotype was observed at least ten times. CDR3 amino acids: CASSRGTSGGAYNEQFF. The DNA of the CDR3 is TGCGCCAGCTCCCGAGGGACTAGCGGGGGGGCCTACAATGAGCAGTTCTTC. J is TRBJ2-1 and V is TRBV4-1; TRBD2 matches at 16 bases. Germline CDR1 is MGHRA and CDR2 is YSYEKL. The trim removed 8 bases at V and 2 bases at J, leaving 6 bases unmatched. There are 17 residues in the CDR3.